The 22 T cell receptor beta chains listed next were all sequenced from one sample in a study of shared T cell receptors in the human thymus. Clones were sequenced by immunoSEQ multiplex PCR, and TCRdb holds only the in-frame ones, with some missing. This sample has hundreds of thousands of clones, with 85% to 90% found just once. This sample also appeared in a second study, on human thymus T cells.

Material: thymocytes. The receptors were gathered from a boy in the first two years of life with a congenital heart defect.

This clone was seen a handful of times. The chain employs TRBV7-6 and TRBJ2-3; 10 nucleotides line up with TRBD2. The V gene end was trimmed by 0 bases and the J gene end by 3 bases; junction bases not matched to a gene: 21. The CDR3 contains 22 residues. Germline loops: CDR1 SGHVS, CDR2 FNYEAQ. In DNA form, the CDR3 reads TGTGCCAGCAGCTTAGCGGACCGTCCCTCTAGCGGGAGAATGTGGAGAACAGATACGCAGTATTTT. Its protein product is CASSLADRPSSGRMWRTDTQYF.

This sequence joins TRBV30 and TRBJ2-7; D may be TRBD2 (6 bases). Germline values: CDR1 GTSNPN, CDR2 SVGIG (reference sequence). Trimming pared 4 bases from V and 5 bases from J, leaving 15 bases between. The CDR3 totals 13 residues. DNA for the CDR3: TGTGCCTGGACCACTTGGGGGGTCCACGAGCAGTACTTC. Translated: CAWTTWGVHEQYF.

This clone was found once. The CDR3 is CASSLGGDSEYDEQYF. The DNA of the CDR3 is TGTGCCAGCAGCTTAGGAGGGGACAGTGAATATGACGAGCAGTACTTC. The chain couples TRBV7-9 to TRBJ2-7, with TRBD1 matching 7 bases. This CDR3 is 16 amino acids long. Unmatched junction bases numbered 11, after V lost 1 base and J lost 5 bases. Germline V CDR1 and CDR2: SEHNR, FQNEAQ (reference sequence).

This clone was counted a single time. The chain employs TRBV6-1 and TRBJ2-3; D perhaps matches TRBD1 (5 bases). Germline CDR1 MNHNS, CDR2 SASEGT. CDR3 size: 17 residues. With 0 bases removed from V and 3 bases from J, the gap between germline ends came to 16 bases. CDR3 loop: CASSEAPWAGRTDTQYF. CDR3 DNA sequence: TGTGCCAGCAGTGAAGCACCCTGGGCAGGGCGGACAGATACGCAGTATTTT.

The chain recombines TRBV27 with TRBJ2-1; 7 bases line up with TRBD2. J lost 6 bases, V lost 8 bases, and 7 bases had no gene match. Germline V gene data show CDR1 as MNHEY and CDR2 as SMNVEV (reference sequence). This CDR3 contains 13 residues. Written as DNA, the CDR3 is TGTGCCAGCTTTAGCGGGCGGTGCAATGAGCAGTTCTTC. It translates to CASFSGRCNEQFF.

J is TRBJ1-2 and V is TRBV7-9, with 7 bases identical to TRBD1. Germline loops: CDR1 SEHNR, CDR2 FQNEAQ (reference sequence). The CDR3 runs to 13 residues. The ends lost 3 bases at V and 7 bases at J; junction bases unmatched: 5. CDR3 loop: CASSLTGLGGYTF. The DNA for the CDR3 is TGTGCCAGCAGCTTGACAGGGTTGGGTGGCTACACCTTC.

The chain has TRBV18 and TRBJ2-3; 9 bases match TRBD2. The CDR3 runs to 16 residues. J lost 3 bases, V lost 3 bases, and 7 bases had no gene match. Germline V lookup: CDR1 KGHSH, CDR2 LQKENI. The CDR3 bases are TGTGCCAGCTCACCCATAGCGGGAGTAGGGACAGATACGCAGTATTTT. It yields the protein CASSPIAGVGTDTQYF.

The CDR3 sequence: CASSVTSVEQFF. The CDR3 nucleotides are TGTGCCAGCAGTGTAACTAGCGTGGAGCAGTTCTTC. The chain is built from TRBV6-1 and TRBJ2-1, with 7 nucleotides matching TRBD2. The J segment lost 10 bases and the V segment lost 4 bases, leaving 4 bases of the junction unmatched. Looked up from germline, CDR1 is MNHNS and CDR2 is SASEGT. This CDR3 spans 12 amino acids.

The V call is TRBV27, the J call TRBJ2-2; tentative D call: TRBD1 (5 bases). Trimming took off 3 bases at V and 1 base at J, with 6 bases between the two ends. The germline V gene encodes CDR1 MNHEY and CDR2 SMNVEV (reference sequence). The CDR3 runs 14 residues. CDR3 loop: CASSFRGNTGELFF. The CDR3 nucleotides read TGTGCCAGCAGTTTTAGGGGGAACACCGGGGAGCTGTTTTTT.

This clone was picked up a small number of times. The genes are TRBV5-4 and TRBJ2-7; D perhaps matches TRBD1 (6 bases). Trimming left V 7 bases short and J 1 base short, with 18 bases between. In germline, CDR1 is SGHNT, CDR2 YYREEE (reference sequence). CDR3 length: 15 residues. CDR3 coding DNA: TGTGCCAGCGGCGACTCGGACAGCCCTTCCTACGAGCAGTACTTC. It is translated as CASGDSDSPSYEQYF.

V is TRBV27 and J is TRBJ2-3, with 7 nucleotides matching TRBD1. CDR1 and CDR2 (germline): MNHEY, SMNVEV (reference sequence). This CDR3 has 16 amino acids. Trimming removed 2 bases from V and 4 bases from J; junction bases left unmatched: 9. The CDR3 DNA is TGTGCCAGCAGTTTACTAGCCAAAGGGGGCCCAGATACGCAGTATTTT. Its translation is CASSLLAKGGPDTQYF.

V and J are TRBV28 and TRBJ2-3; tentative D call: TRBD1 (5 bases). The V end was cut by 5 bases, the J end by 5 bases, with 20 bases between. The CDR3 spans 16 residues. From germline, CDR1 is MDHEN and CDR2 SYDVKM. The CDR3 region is CASSQPPTEYQDTQYF. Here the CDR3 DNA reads TGTGCCAGCAGTCAACCACCGACAGAATACCAAGATACGCAGTATTTT. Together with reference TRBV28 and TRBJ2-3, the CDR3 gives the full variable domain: DVKVTQSSRYLVKRTGEKVFLECVQDMDHENMFWYRQDPGLGLRLIYFSYDVKMKEKGDIPEGYSVSREKKERFSLILESASTNQTSMYLCASSQPPTEYQDTQYFGPGTRLTVL.

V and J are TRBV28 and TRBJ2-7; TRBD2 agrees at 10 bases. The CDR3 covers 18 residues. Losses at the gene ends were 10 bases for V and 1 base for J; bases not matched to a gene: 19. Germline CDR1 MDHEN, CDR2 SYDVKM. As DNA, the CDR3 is TGTGCCATCGAAACAGCTAGCGGGAGAGGGAAGAGGTCCTACGAGCAGTACTTC. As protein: CAIETASGRGKRSYEQYF.

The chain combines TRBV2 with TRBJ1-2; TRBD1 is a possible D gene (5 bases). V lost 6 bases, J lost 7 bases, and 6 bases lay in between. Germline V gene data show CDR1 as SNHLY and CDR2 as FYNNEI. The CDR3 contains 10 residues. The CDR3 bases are TGTGCCAGCAGCGGGGGTGGCTACACCTTC. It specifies CASSGGGYTF.

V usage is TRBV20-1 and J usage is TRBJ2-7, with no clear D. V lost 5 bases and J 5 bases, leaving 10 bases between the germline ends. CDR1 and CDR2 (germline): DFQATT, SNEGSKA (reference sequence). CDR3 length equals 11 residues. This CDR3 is CSASSVDEQYF. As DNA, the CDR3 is TGCAGTGCTTCCTCCGTTGACGAGCAGTACTTC.

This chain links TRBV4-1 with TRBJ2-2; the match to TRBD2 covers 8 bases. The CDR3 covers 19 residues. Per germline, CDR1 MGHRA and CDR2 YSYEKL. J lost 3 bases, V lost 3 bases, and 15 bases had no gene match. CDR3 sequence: CASSQPIPGLEGDTGELFF. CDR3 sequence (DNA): TGCGCCAGCAGCCAGCCGATCCCGGGACTAGAAGGGGACACCGGGGAGCTGTTTTTT.

The CDR3 spells CATSRVPGRSYTDEQFF. The DNA for the CDR3 is TGTGCCACCAGCAGAGTGCCCGGCAGGTCCTATACCGATGAGCAGTTCTTC. The chain has TRBV15 and TRBJ2-1; D unclear. CDR1 LNHNV and CDR2 YYDKDF come from the germline V gene (reference sequence). V lost 1 base, J lost 8 bases, and 21 bases lay in between. The CDR3 is 17 amino acids. The full variable domain, completed using reference TRBV15 and TRBJ2-1, is DAMVIQNPRYQVTQFGKPVTLSCSQTLNHNVMYWYQQKSSQAPKLLFHYYDKDFNNEADTPDNFQSRRPNTSFCFLDIRSPGLGDTAMYLCATSRVPGRSYTDEQFFGPGTRLTVL.

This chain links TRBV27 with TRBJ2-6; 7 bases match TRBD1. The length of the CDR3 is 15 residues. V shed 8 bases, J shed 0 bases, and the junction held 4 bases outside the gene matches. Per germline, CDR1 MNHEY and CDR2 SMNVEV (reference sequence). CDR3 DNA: TGTGCCAGCCGGACAGGACACTCTGGGGCCAACGTCCTGACTTTC. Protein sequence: CASRTGHSGANVLTF. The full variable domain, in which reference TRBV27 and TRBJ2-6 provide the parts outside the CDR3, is EAQVTQNPRYLITVTGKKLTVTCSQNMNHEYMSWYRQDPGLGLRQIYYSMNVEVTDKGDVPEGYKVSRKEKRNFPLILESPSPNQTSLYFCASRTGHSGANVLTFGAGSRLTVL.

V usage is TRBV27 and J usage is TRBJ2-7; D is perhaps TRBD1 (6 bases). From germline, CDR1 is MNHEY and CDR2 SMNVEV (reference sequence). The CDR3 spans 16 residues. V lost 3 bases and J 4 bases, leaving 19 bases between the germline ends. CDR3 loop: CASSFQGTQGVYEQYF. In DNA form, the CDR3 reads TGTGCCAGCAGTTTTCAAGGTACACAGGGAGTTTACGAGCAGTACTTC.

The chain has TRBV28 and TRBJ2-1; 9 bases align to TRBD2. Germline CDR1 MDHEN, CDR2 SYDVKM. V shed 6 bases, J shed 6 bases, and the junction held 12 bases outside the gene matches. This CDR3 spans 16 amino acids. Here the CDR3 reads CASSNRLAAPSNEQFF. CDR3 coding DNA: TGTGCCAGCAGCAACCGACTAGCGGCACCTTCCAATGAGCAGTTCTTC.

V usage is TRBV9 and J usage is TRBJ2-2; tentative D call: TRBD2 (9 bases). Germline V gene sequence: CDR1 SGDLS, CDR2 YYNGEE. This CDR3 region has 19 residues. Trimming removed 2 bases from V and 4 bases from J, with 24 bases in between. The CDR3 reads CASSVPQGAGGPSTGELFF. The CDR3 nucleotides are TGTGCCAGCAGCGTTCCCCAGGGGGCGGGAGGGCCGAGCACCGGGGAGCTGTTTTTT. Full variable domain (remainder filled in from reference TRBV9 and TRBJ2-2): DSGVTQTPKHLITATGQRVTLRCSPRSGDLSVYWYQQSLDQGLQFLIQYYNGEERAKGNILERFSAQQFPDLHSELNLSSLELGDSALYFCASSVPQGAGGPSTGELFFGEGSRLTVL.

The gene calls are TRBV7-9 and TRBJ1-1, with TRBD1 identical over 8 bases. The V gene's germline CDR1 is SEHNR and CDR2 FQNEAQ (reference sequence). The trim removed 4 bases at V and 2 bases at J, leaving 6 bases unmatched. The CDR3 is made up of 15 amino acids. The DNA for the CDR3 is TGTGCCAGCAGCTCCCCGGGACAGGTTAACACTGAAGCTTTCTTT. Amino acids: CASSSPGQVNTEAFF.